This entry features one T cell receptor (beta chain) sequence. Germline values: CDR1 DFQATT, CDR2 SNEGSKA (reference sequence). Trimming removed 3 bases at V and 7 bases at J, with 16 bases between. This CDR3 spans 14 amino acids. This record comes from a study of blood T cell repertoires in COVID-19. About the study: Sites across the United States, Italy and Spain contributed samples from acute and convalescent COVID-19.

The method was immunoSEQ multiplex PCR; TCRdb's version includes in-frame clones alone and lacks a portion of them. The data contain approximately 52,000 clones, around 91% of them singletons. The chain has TRBV20-1 and TRBJ2-1; D might be TRBD1 (6 bases). This TCR came from a human donor in a cohort sampled during active COVID-19. The sample comprised peripheral blood. CDR3 DNA sequence: TGCAGTGCTAGTTCAGCTAGGACAGTGAATGAGCAGTTCTTC. This translates into CSASSARTVNEQFF.